The T cell receptor (beta chain) under discussion was sequenced for a study of T-cell reconstitution after alpha-beta-depleted transplantation in children. Germline lookup yields CDR1 MNHEY and CDR2 SVGAGI. The V and J ends lost 2 bases and 0 bases respectively, with 5 bases between them. The CDR3 is 13 residues long. Study-level results: The study traced high day-60 TCRbeta diversity in some patients to surviving recipient T cells and thymic progenitors. Counts and diversity of T cells one year after transplant came mostly from newly produced T cells.

Researchers prepared the TCRbeta library using unique molecular identifiers, the study reports. From the PCR reads, TCRdb called clonotypes with MiXCR, one entry per CDR3 protein. The profile shows 700,000 to 950,000 distinct CDR3 sequences, roughly 15% of them singletons. The table lists this clonotype with many counts. Its target is not known. The specimen comprised PBMCs, mostly from graft donor cells, sampled 360 days after TCRalphabeta/CD19-depleted stem cell transplant. V gene TRBV6-5 combines with J gene TRBJ2-7; D remains ambiguous. The receptor was derived from a male patient under 18 who had a stem cell transplant for acute lymphoblastic leukemia, so the T cells may come from the graft donor. The CDR3 protein is CASSYGVSYEQYF. CDR3 bases: TGTGCCAGCAGTTACGGGGTCTCCTACGAGCAGTACTTC.